A selection of T cell receptor beta chains follows, all from one sample in a study of OX40 agonist ivuxolimab in advanced cancers. Only in-frame clones appear in the TCRdb table, and some are missing; sequencing was by immunoSEQ multiplex PCR. In the table there are about 53,000 clones, around 91% of which are singletons. This specimen consisted of CD4+ or CD8+ T cells sorted from blood, obtained in a trial of the OX40 agonist ivuxolimab. The source of these receptors is an adult with an advanced solid tumor such as melanoma, head and neck, liver or kidney cancer. The CDR3 runs from the conserved cysteine through the conserved F or W. Fields, in order: V gene, clone size, D gene, J gene, CDR3 protein, CDR3 DNA. The D gene is left open where the match is weak. Size tells how often a clone was seen (once, few, many) or the class of an expanded clone, and some rows leave it out.

TRBV2,.,TRBD1,TRBJ1-1,CASKNRGLENTEAFF,TGTGCCAGCAAGAACAGGGGGCTGGAGAACACTGAAGCTTTCTTT
TRBV4-2,.,.,TRBJ2-1,CASSQGRGAYNEQFF,TGTGCCAGCAGCCAAGGACGGGGTGCCTACAATGAGCAGTTCTTC
TRBV6-5,.,.,TRBJ1-1,CASRDDTNTEAFF,TGTGCCAGCAGGGACGACACTAACACTGAAGCTTTCTTT
TRBV7-9,.,.,TRBJ2-5,CASSLALQGHETQYF,TGTGCCAGCAGCTTAGCGCTACAGGGACACGAGACCCAGTACTTC
TRBV11-2,.,.,TRBJ1-3,CASSLGGHSGNTIYF,TGTGCCAGCAGCTTAGGGGGCCACTCTGGAAACACCATATATTTT
TRBV2,.,TRBD1,TRBJ1-2,CASRREGTGWRVAGYTF,TGTGCCAGCAGACGGGAGGGGACAGGGTGGCGCGTAGCAGGCTACACCTTC
TRBV2,.,TRBD1,TRBJ2-3,CASTQTGEAQYF,TGTGCCAGCACCCAGACAGGGGAAGCGCAGTATTTT
TRBV28,.,TRBD1,TRBJ2-2,CASSSQGTGTGELFF,TGTGCCAGCAGTTCACAGGGGACGGGCACCGGGGAGCTGTTTTTT
TRBV7-9,.,TRBD1,TRBJ2-7,CASSLGTGGEQYF,TGTGCCAGCAGCTTAGGGACAGGGGGCGAGCAGTACTTC
TRBV28,.,.,TRBJ1-4,CASSWGDNEKLFF,TGTGCCAGCAGTTGGGGAGATAATGAAAAACTGTTTTTT
TRBV19,.,TRBD2,TRBJ2-2,CASKSSLGTTNTGELFF,TGTGCCAGTAAAAGTTCGCTCGGGACTACTAACACCGGGGAGCTGTTTTTT
TRBV9,.,TRBD1,TRBJ2-7,CASSVEGTGPFYEQYF,TGTGCCAGCAGCGTGGAAGGGACAGGCCCGTTTTACGAGCAGTACTTC
TRBV4-1,few,.,TRBJ2-2,CASSHERGQNTGELFF,TGCGCCAGCAGCCACGAACGGGGACAGAACACCGGGGAGCTGTTTTTT
TRBV19,.,TRBD1,TRBJ2-1,CASSIAGQGMGNEQFF,TGTGCCAGTAGTATAGCGGGACAGGGGATGGGTAATGAGCAGTTCTTC
TRBV7-8,.,.,TRBJ1-3,CASSLGAGTGSGNTIYF,TGTGCCAGCAGCTTAGGAGCCGGGACGGGCTCTGGAAACACCATATATTTT
TRBV28,.,.,TRBJ1-5,CASSSQGQPQHF,TGTGCCAGCAGTTCCCAGGGTCAGCCCCAGCATTTT
TRBV27,.,.,TRBJ2-3,CASSFPGRGDTQYF,TGTGCCAGCAGTTTCCCGGGGAGAGGAGATACGCAGTATTTT
TRBV28,.,TRBD1,TRBJ1-1,CASRPQQGANTEAFF,TGTGCCAGCAGACCTCAGCAGGGGGCTAACACTGAAGCTTTCTTT
TRBV6-1,.,.,TRBJ1-3,CASSDVGQFVSGNTIYF,TGTGCCAGCAGTGATGTCGGACAGTTTGTCTCTGGAAACACCATATATTTT
TRBV25-1,.,TRBD1,TRBJ1-4,CASSELFRQGDEKLFF,TGTGCCAGCAGTGAATTGTTTAGACAGGGGGATGAAAAACTGTTTTTT
TRBV7-2,.,.,TRBJ1-4,CASRGNGNEKLFF,TGTGCCAGCAGGGGAAACGGAAATGAAAAACTGTTTTTT
TRBV18,.,.,TRBJ1-1,CASSPNEGNTEAFF,TGTGCCAGCTCACCTAACGAGGGGAACACTGAAGCTTTCTTT
TRBV29-1,.,TRBD1,TRBJ1-4,CSVAENRGRSEKLFF,TGCAGCGTTGCGGAAAATAGGGGGCGGAGTGAAAAACTGTTTTTT
TRBV7-8,.,TRBD1,TRBJ2-7,CASSYRTGLEQYF,TGTGCCAGCAGCTATAGGACAGGGCTCGAGCAGTACTTC
TRBV5-1,.,TRBD1,TRBJ2-5,CASSSWTGGLETQYF,TGCGCCAGCAGCTCCTGGACAGGGGGCTTGGAGACCCAGTACTTC
TRBV4-2,.,.,TRBJ1-3,CASSQGLVRGAGNTIYF,TGTGCCAGCAGCCAAGGATTGGTAAGGGGGGCTGGAAACACCATATATTTT
TRBV2,.,TRBD1,TRBJ2-5,CASSGTGPSQETQYF,TGTGCCAGCAGCGGGACAGGGCCCTCCCAAGAGACCCAGTACTTC
TRBV5-1,.,.,TRBJ1-1,CASRRVAVTEAFF,TGCGCCAGCAGAAGGGTGGCAGTCACTGAAGCTTTCTTT
TRBV30,.,.,TRBJ2-2,CAWKSQGPGELFF,TGTGCCTGGAAGTCGCAGGGGCCCGGGGAGCTGTTTTTT
TRBV6-5,.,TRBD1,TRBJ1-2,CATRPTGGAGGYTF,TGTGCCACCAGGCCTACAGGGGGCGCAGGGGGCTACACCTTC
TRBV7-9,.,.,TRBJ2-1,CASSPSRSSYNEQFF,TGTGCCAGCAGCCCGAGCCGGAGCTCCTACAATGAGCAGTTCTTC
TRBV6-1,.,.,TRBJ1-3,CASSEGPVPGNTIYF,TGTGCCAGCAGTGAAGGGCCAGTACCTGGAAACACCATATATTTT
TRBV11-2,.,.,TRBJ2-5,CASSFGQQETQYF,TGTGCCAGCAGCTTCGGACAGCAAGAGACCCAGTACTTC
TRBV10-2,.,.,TRBJ2-3,CASRITSTDTQYF,TGCGCCAGCAGAATAACTAGCACAGATACGCAGTATTTT
TRBV6-1,.,.,TRBJ1-1,CASSEGRNTEAFF,TGTGCCAGCAGTGAAGGCAGAAACACTGAAGCTTTCTTT
TRBV20-1,.,.,TRBJ1-2,CSVGNYGYTF,TGCAGTGTCGGTAACTATGGCTACACCTTC
TRBV5-6,.,.,TRBJ2-7,CASSLGNVRSIEQYF,TGTGCCAGCAGTTTAGGTAACGTACGATCCATCGAGCAGTACTTC
TRBV27,.,TRBD2,TRBJ2-7,CASSSSGGSYEQYF,TGTGCCAGCAGTTCCTCCGGGGGGTCCTACGAGCAGTACTTC
TRBV6-5,.,.,TRBJ1-6,CASSYSSSPLHF,TGTGCCAGCAGTTACTCGAGTTCACCCCTCCACTTT
TRBV7-3,.,.,TRBJ2-2,CASSLKVGGTANTGELFF,TGTGCCAGCAGCTTAAAGGTCGGGGGGACAGCGAACACCGGGGAGCTGTTTTTT
TRBV7-2,.,.,TRBJ2-3,CASSLVGMGNTDTQYF,TGTGCCAGCAGCTTAGTGGGAATGGGGAACACAGATACGCAGTATTTT
TRBV30,.,.,TRBJ1-4,CAWSRGTNEKLFF,TGTGCCTGGAGTAGGGGAACTAATGAAAAACTGTTTTTT
TRBV10-3,once,TRBD1,TRBJ2-7,CAISPGTGRGPYEQYF,TGTGCCATCAGCCCAGGGACAGGGAGAGGACCCTACGAGCAGTACTTC
TRBV5-4,.,TRBD2,TRBJ2-3,CASSQGLAGYTQYF,TGTGCCAGCAGCCAGGGACTAGCGGGATATACGCAGTATTTT
TRBV14,once,.,TRBJ2-1,CASSQDLGPVEQFF,TGTGCCAGCAGCCAAGATCTGGGGCCCGTTGAGCAGTTCTTC
TRBV4-2,.,.,TRBJ2-1,CASSQERNLYNEQFF,TGTGCCAGCAGCCAAGAACGGAACCTATACAATGAGCAGTTCTTC
TRBV28,.,.,TRBJ1-2,CASSLLRDGYTF,TGTGCCAGCAGTTTACTCAGAGATGGCTACACCTTC
TRBV6-5,.,.,TRBJ2-1,CASSYSPHLVYNEQFF,TGTGCCAGCAGTTACTCCCCACACTTAGTATACAATGAGCAGTTCTTC
TRBV9,.,.,TRBJ1-3,CASSVAIHEGSGNTIYF,TGTGCCAGCAGCGTAGCTATCCACGAGGGCTCTGGAAACACCATATATTTT
TRBV5-5,.,.,TRBJ2-1,CASSFDTVGDIEQFF,TGTGCCAGCAGCTTTGACACAGTAGGCGACATCGAGCAGTTCTTC
TRBV28,.,.,TRBJ2-1,CASSSHPQGDEQFF,TGTGCCAGCAGTTCCCACCCACAGGGAGATGAGCAGTTCTTC
TRBV10-2,.,TRBD2,TRBJ2-6,CASRSGPGSGRSSGANVLTF,TGCGCCAGCCGATCGGGCCCCGGTAGCGGGAGATCGTCTGGGGCCAACGTCCTGACTTTC
TRBV18,.,TRBD2,TRBJ2-5,CASSPLAGGPETQYF,TGTGCCAGCTCACCACTGGCGGGGGGGCCAGAGACCCAGTACTTC
TRBV11-2,.,.,TRBJ2-2,CASSSSGRAGTGELFF,TGTGCCAGCAGCTCTTCGGGCAGGGCGGGCACCGGGGAGCTGTTTTTT